Sequencing of this T cell receptor beta chain was carried out in a study of cytomegalovirus exposure and HLA in healthy donors. The PCR used 60 Vbeta and 13 Jbeta primers. The data were produced by immunoSEQ multiplex PCR, yet TCRdb's version contains in-frame clones alone and is incomplete. In the table there are approximately 210,000 clones, about 76% of which are singletons. The V and J ends lost 5 bases and 0 bases respectively, with 10 bases between them. From germline, CDR1 is SGHAT and CDR2 FQNNGV. The CDR3 runs 15 residues. The specimen was PBMCs. The clonotype was recovered from a male donor in good health and CMV-seropositive. The chain joins TRBV11-2 to TRBJ2-2; D not certain. CDR3 in amino acids: CASSPVFANTGELFF. The CDR3 nucleotides read TGTGCCAGCAGCCCAGTCTTCGCGAACACCGGGGAGCTGTTTTTT.